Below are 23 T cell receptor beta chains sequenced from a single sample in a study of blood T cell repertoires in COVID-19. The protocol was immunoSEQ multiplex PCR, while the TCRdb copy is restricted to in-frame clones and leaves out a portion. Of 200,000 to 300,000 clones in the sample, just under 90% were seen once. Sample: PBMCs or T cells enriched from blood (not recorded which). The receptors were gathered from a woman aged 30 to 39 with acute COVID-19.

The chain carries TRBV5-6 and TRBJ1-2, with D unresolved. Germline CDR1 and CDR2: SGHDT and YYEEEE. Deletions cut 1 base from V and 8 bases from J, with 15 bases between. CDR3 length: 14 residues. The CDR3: CASSLNWAGRGYTF. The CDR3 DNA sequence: TGTGCCAGCAGCTTGAACTGGGCTGGTCGGGGCTACACCTTC.

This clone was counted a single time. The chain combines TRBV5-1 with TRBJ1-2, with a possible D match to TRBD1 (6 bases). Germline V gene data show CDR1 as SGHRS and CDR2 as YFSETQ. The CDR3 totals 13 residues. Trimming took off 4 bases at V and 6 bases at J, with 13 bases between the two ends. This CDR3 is CASSTQGRDGYTF. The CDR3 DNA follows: TGCGCCAGCAGCACCCAGGGGAGGGATGGCTACACCTTC. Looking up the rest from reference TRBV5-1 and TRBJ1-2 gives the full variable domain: KAGVTQTPRYLIKTRGQQVTLSCSPISGHRSVSWYQQTPGQGLQFLFEYFSETQRNKGNFPGRFSGRQFSNSRSEMNVSTLELGDSALYLCASSTQGRDGYTFGSGTRLTVV.

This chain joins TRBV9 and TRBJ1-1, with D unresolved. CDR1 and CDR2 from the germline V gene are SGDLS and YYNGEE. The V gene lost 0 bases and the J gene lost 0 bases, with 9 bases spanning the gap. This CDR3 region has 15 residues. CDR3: CASSVGGILNTEAFF. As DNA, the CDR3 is TGTGCCAGCAGCGTAGGAGGGATCTTGAACACTGAAGCTTTCTTT.

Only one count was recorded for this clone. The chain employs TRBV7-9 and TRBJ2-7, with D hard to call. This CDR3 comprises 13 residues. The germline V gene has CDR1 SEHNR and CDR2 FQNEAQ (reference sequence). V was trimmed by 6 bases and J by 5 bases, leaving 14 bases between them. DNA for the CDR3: TGTGCCAGCAGGAATGGGCAGGCAAACGAGCAGTACTTC. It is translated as CASRNGQANEQYF.

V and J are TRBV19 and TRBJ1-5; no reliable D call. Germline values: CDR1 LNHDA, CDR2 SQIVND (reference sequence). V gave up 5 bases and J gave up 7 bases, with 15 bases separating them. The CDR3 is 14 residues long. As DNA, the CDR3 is TGTGCCAGTAGTGGAGGCGGGATCCGGCAGCCCCAGCATTTT. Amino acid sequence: CASSGGGIRQPQHF.

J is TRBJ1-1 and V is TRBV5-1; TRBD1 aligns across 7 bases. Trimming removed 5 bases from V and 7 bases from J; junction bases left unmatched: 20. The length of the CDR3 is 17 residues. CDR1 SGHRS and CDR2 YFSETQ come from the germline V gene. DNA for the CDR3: TGCGCCAGCAGTCGATTAAACAGGGGCCACTTGGGGATTGAAGCTTTCTTT. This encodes CASSRLNRGHLGIEAFF.

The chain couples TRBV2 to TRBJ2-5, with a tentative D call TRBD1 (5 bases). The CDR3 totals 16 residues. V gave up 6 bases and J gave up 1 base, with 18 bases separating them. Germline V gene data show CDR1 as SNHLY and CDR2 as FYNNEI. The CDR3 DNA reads TGTGCCAGCAGCGCCCTCGCTTCGACAGTCCAAGAGACCCAGTACTTC. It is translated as CASSALASTVQETQYF.

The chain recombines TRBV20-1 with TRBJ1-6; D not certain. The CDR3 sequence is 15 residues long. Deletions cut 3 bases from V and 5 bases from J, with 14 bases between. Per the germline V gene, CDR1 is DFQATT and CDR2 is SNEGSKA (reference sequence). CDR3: CSASLIQNNNSPLHF. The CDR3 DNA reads TGCAGTGCTAGTCTGATACAGAACAATAATTCACCCCTCCACTTT.

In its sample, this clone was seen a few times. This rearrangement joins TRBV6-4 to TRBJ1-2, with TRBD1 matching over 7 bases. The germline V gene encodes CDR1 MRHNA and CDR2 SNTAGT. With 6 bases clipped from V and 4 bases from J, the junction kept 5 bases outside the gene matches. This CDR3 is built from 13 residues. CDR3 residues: CASRGTDSYGYTF. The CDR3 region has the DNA TGTGCCAGCAGGGGGACAGATTCCTATGGCTACACCTTC.

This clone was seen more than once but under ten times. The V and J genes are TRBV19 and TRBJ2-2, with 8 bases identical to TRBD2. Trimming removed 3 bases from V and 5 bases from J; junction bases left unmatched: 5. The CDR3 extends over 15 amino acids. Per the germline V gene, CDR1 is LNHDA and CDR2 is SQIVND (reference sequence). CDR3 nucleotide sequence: TGTGCCAGTAGTATGGGACTAGAGGTGACCGGGGAGCTGTTTTTT. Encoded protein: CASSMGLEVTGELFF. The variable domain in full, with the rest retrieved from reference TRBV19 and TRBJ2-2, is DGGITQSPKYLFRKEGQNVTLSCEQNLNHDAMYWYRQDPGQGLRLIYYSQIVNDFQKGDIAEGYSVSREKKESFPLTVTSAQKNPTAFYLCASSMGLEVTGELFFGEGSRLTVL.

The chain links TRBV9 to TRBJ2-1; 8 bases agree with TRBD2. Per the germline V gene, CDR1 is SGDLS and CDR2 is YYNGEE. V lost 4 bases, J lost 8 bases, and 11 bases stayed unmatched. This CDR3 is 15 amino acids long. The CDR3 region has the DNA TGTGCCAGCAGCAAATCGGGGGGGCTGTTGGATGAGCAGTTCTTC. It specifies CASSKSGGLLDEQFF.

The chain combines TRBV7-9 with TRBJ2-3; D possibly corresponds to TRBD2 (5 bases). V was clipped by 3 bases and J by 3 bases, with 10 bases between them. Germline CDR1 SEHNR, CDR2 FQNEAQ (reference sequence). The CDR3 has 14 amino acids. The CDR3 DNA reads TGTGCCAGCAGCTTCGAAAGAGGGACAGATACGCAGTATTTT. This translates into CASSFERGTDTQYF.

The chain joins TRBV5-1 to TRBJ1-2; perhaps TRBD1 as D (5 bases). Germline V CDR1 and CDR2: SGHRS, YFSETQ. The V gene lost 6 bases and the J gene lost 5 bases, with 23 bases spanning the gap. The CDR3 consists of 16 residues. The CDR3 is CASTSGAGGEIYGYTF. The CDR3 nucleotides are TGCGCCAGCACCTCCGGCGCGGGGGGAGAGATATATGGCTACACCTTC.

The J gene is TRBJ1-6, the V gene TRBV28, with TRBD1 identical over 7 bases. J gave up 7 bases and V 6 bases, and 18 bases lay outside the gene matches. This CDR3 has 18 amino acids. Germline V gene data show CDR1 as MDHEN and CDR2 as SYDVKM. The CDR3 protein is CASSPISYRGVENSPLHF. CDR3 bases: TGTGCCAGCAGCCCGATAAGTTACAGGGGAGTTGAGAATTCACCCCTCCACTTT. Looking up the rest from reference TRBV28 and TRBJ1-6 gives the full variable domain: DVKVTQSSRYLVKRTGEKVFLECVQDMDHENMFWYRQDPGLGLRLIYFSYDVKMKEKGDIPEGYSVSREKKERFSLILESASTNQTSMYLCASSPISYRGVENSPLHFGNGTRLTVT.

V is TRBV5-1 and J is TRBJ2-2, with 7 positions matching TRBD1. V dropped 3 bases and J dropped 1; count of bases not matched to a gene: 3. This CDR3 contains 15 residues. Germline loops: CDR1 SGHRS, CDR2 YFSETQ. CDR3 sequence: CASSYRQGNTGELFF. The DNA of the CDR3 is TGCGCCAGCAGCTACCGACAGGGGAACACCGGGGAGCTGTTTTTT.

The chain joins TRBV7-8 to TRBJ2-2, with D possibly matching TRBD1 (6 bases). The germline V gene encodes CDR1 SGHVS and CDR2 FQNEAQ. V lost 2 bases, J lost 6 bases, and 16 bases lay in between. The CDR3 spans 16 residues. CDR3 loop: CASSLNPGVGPGELFF. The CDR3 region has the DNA TGTGCCAGCAGCTTAAATCCAGGGGTGGGTCCCGGGGAGCTGTTTTTT. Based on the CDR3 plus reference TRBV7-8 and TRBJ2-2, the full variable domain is GAGVSQSPRYKVAKRGQDVALRCDPISGHVSLFWYQQALGQGPEFLTYFQNEAQLDKSGLPSDRFFAERPEGSVSTLKIQRTQQEDSAVYLCASSLNPGVGPGELFFGEGSRLTVL.

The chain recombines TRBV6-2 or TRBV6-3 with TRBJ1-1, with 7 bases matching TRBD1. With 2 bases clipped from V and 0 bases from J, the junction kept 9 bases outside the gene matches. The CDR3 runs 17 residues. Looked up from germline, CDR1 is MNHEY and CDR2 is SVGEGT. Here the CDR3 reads CASSYPTGRPMNTEAFF. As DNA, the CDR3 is TGTGCCAGCAGTTACCCGACAGGGCGACCTATGAACACTGAAGCTTTCTTT.

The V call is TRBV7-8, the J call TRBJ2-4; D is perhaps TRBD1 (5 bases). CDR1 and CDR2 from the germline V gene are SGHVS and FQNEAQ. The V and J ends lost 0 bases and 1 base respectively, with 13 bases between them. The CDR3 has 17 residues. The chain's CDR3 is CASSLARAGLAKNIQYF. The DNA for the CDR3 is TGTGCCAGCAGCTTAGCCAGGGCAGGGCTGGCCAAAAACATTCAGTACTTC.

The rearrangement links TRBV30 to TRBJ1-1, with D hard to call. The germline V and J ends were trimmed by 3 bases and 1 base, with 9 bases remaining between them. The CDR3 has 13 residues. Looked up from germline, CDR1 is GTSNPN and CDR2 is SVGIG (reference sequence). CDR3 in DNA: TGTGCCTGGAGCCGACTTGGGAACACTGAAGCTTTCTTT. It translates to CAWSRLGNTEAFF.

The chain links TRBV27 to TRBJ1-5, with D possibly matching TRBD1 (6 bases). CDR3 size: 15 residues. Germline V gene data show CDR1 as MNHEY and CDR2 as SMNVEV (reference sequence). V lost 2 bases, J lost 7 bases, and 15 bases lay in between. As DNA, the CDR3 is TGTGCCAGCAGTTTAGGGGGCCATGTGAGCCAGCCCCAGCATTTT. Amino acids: CASSLGGHVSQPQHF.

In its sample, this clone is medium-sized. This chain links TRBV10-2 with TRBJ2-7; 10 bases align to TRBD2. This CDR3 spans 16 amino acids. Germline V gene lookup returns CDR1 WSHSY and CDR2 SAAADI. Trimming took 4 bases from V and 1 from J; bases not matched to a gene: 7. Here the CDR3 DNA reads TGCGCCAGCAGTGGTGCGTGGACTAGCGGATCCTACGAGCAGTACTTC. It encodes CASSGAWTSGSYEQYF.

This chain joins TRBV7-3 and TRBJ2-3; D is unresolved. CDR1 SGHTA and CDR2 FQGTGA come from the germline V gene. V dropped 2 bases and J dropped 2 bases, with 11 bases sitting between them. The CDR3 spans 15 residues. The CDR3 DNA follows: TGTGCCAGCAGCTTATTTCGCGAGGCCACAGATACGCAGTATTTT. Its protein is CASSLFREATDTQYF.

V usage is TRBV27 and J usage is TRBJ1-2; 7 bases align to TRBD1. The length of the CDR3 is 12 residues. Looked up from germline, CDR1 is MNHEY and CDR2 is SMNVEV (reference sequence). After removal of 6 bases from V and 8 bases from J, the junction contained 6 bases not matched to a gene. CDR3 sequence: CASSRGGWGYTF. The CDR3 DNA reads TGTGCCAGCAGCCGAGGGGGCTGGGGCTACACCTTC.